This TCR beta chain was retrieved from a study of identical twins' blood T cells (dated by TCRdb to the early 2010s). Context from the whole study: Roughly 50 million Illumina reads were obtained across roughly twelve libraries, of which six were alpha-chain libraries and six were beta-chain libraries. TCR alpha and beta chain repertoires of three pairs of monozygous twins were compared using next-generation sequencing to assess genetic influence on repertoire formation.

Receptors were amplified or captured by 5' RACE. The instrument was an Illumina Genome Analyzer IIx. To prepare the RNA-based TCR cDNA libraries, a previously described protocol was followed, with several modifications. To prevent cross-contamination, barcodes specific to each sample were added to both ends of every TCR cDNA library during cDNA synthesis and amplification. The study's processing was this. Between about 85,000 and nearly 550,000 clonotypes were identified per individual, with roughly 2.2 to 3.6 million CDR3-containing reads per library. After reads with improper barcode index combinations were thrown out, a cloneset for each library was built using the MiTCR software. MiTCR filtered or rescued low-quality reads and corrected PCR and sequencing errors when assembling CDR3 clonotypes. Artificial out-of-frame clonotypes were mapped to in-frame sequences, with one indel allowed in the CDR3, and then removed. To measure how similar V and J gene usage was between donors, Jensen-Shannon divergence was divided by mean entropy. TCRdb ran its own pipeline on the public reads, namely fastp trimming at Q25 and MiXCR clone calling, and kept in-frame beta chains. Each CDR3 protein gets just one entry, which takes the most common genes and DNA from the rows behind it. In this record, the V and J calls reflect TCRdb's handling and not the investigators' own analysis. Within this sample are 350,000 to 400,000 distinct CDR3 sequences, with around 30% of them counted one time only. The ten largest clones take up 5.5% to 7% of the sample.

The donors were six healthy women who made up three monozygous twin pairs. Each of the three twin pairs had been raised together, and the twins in each pair were thought likely to have encountered the same infectious agents and vaccines. RNA was isolated from peripheral blood mononuclear cells and used to prepare TCR cDNA libraries. The germline V gene (reference sequence) provides CDR1 MNHNY and CDR2 SVGAGI. The CDR3 contains 12 residues, cysteine and phenylalanine counted. Only the CDR3 part of the read is kept: 36 bases, read in frame from the first base. Trimming at the junction amounts to 2 bases on V and 8 bases on J, and the germline ends lie 9 bases apart. Points the paper makes about the study in general: Among the most abundant TCRbeta clonotypes, every donor shared more CDR3 sequences with her own twin than with unrelated donors. V gene usage, even among non-selected out-of-frame TCRbeta clonotypes, was reported to be markedly more similar within twin pairs than between unrelated donors. Independent studies were stated to be required to validate the proposed role of the TCRalpha J segment in MHC recognition during thymic selection. The number of shared CDR3 clonotypes between two donors was mainly determined by the product of their cloneset sizes, and twins did not clearly deviate from this trend. Because the twins were raised together, environmental influences could not be ruled out as an explanation for the similarity between twins.

In its sample, this clonotype was seen many times. What this receptor recognizes is not known. The record has no base qualities; no much larger clone is one base away. The chain joins TRBV6-6 to TRBJ1-2; the D gene lacks a confident call. This receptor was obtained from a woman aged 18 to 50 in good health. Specimen: PBMCs. The CDR3 protein is CASSYAENGYTF. The DNA is TGTGCCAGCAGTTACGCGGAAAACGGCTACACCTTC.